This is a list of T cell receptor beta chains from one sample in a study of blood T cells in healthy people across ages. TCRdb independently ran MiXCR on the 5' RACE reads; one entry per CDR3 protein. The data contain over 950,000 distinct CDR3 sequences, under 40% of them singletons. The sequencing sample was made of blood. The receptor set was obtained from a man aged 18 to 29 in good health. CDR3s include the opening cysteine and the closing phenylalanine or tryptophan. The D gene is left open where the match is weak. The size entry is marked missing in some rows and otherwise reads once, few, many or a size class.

cdr3_aa: CSAKPADMQYF
cdr3_nt: TGCAGTGCCAAACCGGCAGATATGCAGTATTTT
clone_size: .
j_call: TRBJ2-3
v_call: TRBV20-1
d_call: .
cdr3_length: 11

cdr3_aa: CSVIGTAEAFF
cdr3_nt: TGCAGCGTTATTGGGACGGCTGAGGCTTTCTTT
clone_size: .
j_call: TRBJ1-1
v_call: TRBV29-1
d_call: .
cdr3_length: 11

cdr3_aa: CASSPELQTQYF
cdr3_nt: TGTGCCAGCAGCCCCGAGCTTCAGACCCAGTACTTC
clone_size: few
j_call: TRBJ2-5
v_call: TRBV2
d_call: .
cdr3_length: 12

cdr3_aa: CASSVSGTVGANVLTF
cdr3_nt: TGTGCCAGCAGTGTCTCCGGGACAGTTGGGGCCAACGTCCTGACTTTC
clone_size: few
j_call: TRBJ2-6
v_call: TRBV25-1
d_call: TRBD1
cdr3_length: 16

cdr3_aa: CASRVTGGGNQPQHF
cdr3_nt: TGTGCCAGCAGGGTGACAGGGGGCGGCAATCAGCCCCAGCATTTT
clone_size: few
j_call: TRBJ1-5
v_call: TRBV12-3/TRBV12-4
d_call: TRBD1
cdr3_length: 15

cdr3_aa: CASSPNYDGNYGYTF
cdr3_nt: TGTGCCAGCAGCCCAAATTATGACGGGAACTATGGCTACACCTTC
clone_size: few
j_call: TRBJ1-2
v_call: TRBV27
d_call: .
cdr3_length: 15

cdr3_aa: CASSQGPQISTDTQYF
cdr3_nt: TGCGCCAGCAGCCAAGGGCCGCAGATAAGCACAGATACGCAGTATTTT
clone_size: few
j_call: TRBJ2-3
v_call: TRBV4-1
d_call: .
cdr3_length: 16

cdr3_aa: CASRSLTGANVLTF
cdr3_nt: TGTGCCAGCAGGAGCCTGACTGGGGCCAACGTCCTGACTTTC
clone_size: many
j_call: TRBJ2-6
v_call: TRBV11-1
d_call: .
cdr3_length: 14

cdr3_aa: CASSNRGHEKLFF
cdr3_nt: TGTGCCAGCAGTAACAGGGGGCATGAAAAACTGTTTTTT
clone_size: .
j_call: TRBJ1-4
v_call: TRBV6-6
d_call: TRBD1
cdr3_length: 13

cdr3_aa: CAVDGGFNYGYTF
cdr3_nt: TGTGCCGTCGACGGGGGGTTTAACTATGGCTACACCTTC
clone_size: .
j_call: TRBJ1-2
v_call: TRBV10-3
d_call: .
cdr3_length: 13

cdr3_aa: CASSHLKGVTQYF
cdr3_nt: TGTGCCAGCAGCCATTTAAAGGGGGTTACGCAGTATTTT
clone_size: few
j_call: TRBJ2-3
v_call: TRBV14
d_call: .
cdr3_length: 13

cdr3_aa: CASSLTDLQFF
cdr3_nt: TGTGCCAGCAGTTTAACTGACCTGCAGTTCTTC
clone_size: few
j_call: TRBJ2-1
v_call: TRBV12-3/TRBV12-4
d_call: .
cdr3_length: 11

cdr3_aa: CASSLTTSQVTSYNEQFF
cdr3_nt: TGTGCCAGCAGCTTAACGACTAGTCAGGTAACATCCTACAATGAGCAGTTCTTC
clone_size: .
j_call: TRBJ2-1
v_call: TRBV11-2
d_call: .
cdr3_length: 18

cdr3_aa: CATSRDQGIGVSDTQYF
cdr3_nt: TGTGCCACCAGCAGAGATCAAGGGATTGGGGTGTCGGATACGCAGTATTTT
clone_size: few
j_call: TRBJ2-3
v_call: TRBV15
d_call: .
cdr3_length: 17

cdr3_aa: CSARKPGHNTGELFF
cdr3_nt: TGCAGTGCTAGGAAACCGGGACACAACACCGGGGAGCTGTTTTTT
clone_size: once
j_call: TRBJ2-2
v_call: TRBV20-1
d_call: .
cdr3_length: 15

cdr3_aa: CASSQNSGGENEKLFF
cdr3_nt: TGTGCCAGCAGTCAAAATTCCGGCGGGGAAAATGAAAAACTGTTTTTT
clone_size: .
j_call: TRBJ1-4
v_call: TRBV3-1
d_call: .
cdr3_length: 16